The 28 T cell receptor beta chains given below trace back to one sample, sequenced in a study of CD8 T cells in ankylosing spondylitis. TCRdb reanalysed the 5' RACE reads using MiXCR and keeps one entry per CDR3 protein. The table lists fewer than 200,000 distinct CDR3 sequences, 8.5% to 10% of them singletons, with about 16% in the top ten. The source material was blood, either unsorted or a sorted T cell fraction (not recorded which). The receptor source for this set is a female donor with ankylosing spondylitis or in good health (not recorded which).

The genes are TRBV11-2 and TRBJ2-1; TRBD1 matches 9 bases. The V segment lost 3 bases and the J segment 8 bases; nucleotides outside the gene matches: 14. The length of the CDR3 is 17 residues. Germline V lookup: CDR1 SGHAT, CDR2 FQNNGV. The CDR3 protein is CASSFRGRDRAIDEQFF. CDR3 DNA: TGTGCCAGCAGCTTTAGGGGTCGGGACAGGGCTATCGATGAGCAGTTCTTC. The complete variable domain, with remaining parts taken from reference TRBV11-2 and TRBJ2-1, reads EAGVAQSPRYKIIEKRQSVAFWCNPISGHATLYWYQQILGQGPKLLIQFQNNGVVDDSQLPKDRFSAERLKGVDSTLKIQPAKLEDSAVYLCASSFRGRDRAIDEQFFGPGTRLTVL.

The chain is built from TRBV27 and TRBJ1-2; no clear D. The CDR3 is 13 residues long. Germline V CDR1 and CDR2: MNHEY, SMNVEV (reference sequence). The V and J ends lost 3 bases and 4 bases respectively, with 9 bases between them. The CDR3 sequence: CASSLGRAYGYTF. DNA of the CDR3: TGTGCCAGCAGTTTGGGCCGAGCCTATGGCTACACCTTC.

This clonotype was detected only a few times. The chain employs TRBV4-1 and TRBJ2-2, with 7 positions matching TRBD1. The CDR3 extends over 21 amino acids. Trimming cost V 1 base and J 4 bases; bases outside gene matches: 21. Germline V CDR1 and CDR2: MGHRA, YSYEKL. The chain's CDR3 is CASSQGVRTGVEEIGTGELFF. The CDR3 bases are TGCGCCAGCAGCCAAGGGGTCCGAACAGGGGTGGAAGAAATAGGCACCGGGGAGCTGTTTTTT.

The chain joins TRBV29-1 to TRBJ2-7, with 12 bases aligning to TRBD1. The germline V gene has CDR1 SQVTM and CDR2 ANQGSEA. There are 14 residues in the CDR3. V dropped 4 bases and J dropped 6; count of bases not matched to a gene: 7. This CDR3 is CSVASGTGGGEQYF. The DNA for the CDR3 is TGCAGCGTTGCCTCCGGGACAGGGGGCGGCGAGCAGTACTTC.

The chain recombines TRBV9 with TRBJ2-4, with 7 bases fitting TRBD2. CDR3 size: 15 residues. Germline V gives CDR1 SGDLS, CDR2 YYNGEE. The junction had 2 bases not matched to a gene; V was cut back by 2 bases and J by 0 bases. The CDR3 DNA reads TGTGCCAGCAGCGTTAGCGGGCTAGCCAAAAACATTCAGTACTTC. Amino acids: CASSVSGLAKNIQYF.

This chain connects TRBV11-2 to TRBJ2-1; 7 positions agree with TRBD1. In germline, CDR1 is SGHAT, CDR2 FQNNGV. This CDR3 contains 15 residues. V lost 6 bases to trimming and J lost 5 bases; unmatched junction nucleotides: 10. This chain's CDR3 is CASSLNIGTDNEQFF. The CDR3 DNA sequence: TGTGCCAGCAGTCTAAACATTGGGACAGACAATGAGCAGTTCTTC.

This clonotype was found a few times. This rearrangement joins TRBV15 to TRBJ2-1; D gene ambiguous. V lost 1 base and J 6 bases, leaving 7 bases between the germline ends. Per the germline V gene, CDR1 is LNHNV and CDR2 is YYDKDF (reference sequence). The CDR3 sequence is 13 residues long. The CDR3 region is CATSRVGRNEQFF. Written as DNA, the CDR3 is TGTGCCACCAGCAGAGTAGGCCGCAATGAGCAGTTCTTC.

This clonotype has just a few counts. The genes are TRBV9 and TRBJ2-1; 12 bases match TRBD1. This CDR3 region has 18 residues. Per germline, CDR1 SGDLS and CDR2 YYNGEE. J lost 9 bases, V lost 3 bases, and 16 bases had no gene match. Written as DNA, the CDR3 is TGTGCCAGCAGCGCTCCCGGGACAGGGGGCCGGGTTAGGGGTGAGCAGTTCTTC. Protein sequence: CASSAPGTGGRVRGEQFF.

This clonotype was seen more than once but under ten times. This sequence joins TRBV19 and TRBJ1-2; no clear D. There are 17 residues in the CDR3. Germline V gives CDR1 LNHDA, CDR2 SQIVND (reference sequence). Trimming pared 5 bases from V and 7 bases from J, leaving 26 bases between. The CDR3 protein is CASSPRTDRTKDGGYTF. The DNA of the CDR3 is TGTGCCAGTAGTCCCCGGACCGACCGAACTAAAGATGGTGGCTACACCTTC.

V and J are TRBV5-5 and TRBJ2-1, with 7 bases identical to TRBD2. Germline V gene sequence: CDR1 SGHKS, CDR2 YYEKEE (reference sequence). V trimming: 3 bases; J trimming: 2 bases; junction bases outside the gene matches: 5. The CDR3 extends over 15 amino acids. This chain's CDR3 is CASSWGLNTYNEQFF. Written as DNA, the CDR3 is TGTGCCAGCAGCTGGGGACTAAATACCTACAATGAGCAGTTCTTC.

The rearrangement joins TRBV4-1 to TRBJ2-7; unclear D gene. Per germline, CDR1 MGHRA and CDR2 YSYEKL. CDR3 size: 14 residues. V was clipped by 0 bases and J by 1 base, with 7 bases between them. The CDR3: CASSQDWGSYEQYF. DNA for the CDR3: TGCGCCAGCAGCCAAGATTGGGGTTCCTACGAGCAGTACTTC.

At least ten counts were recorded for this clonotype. CDR3 coding DNA: TGCGCCAGCAGTAAAGGGACAGACGGGGTCTATGGCTACACCTTC. Translated: CASSKGTDGVYGYTF. The rearrangement joins TRBV5-1 to TRBJ1-2, with 7 bases aligning to TRBD1. The CDR3 sequence is 15 residues long. In germline, CDR1 is SGHRS, CDR2 YFSETQ. The V gene end was trimmed by 5 bases and the J gene end by 4 bases; junction bases not matched to a gene: 11.

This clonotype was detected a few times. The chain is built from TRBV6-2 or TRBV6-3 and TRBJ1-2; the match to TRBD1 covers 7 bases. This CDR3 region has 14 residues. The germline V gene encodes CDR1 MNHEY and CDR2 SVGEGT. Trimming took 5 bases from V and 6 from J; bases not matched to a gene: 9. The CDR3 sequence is CASSLLQGVDGYTF. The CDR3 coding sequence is TGTGCCAGCAGTCTCCTTCAGGGGGTGGATGGCTACACCTTC.

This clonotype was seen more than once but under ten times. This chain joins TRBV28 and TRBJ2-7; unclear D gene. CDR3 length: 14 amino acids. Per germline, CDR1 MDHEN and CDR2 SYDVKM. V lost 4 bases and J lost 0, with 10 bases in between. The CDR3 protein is CASSSRPGSYEQYF. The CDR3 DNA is TGTGCCAGCAGTTCGAGACCGGGCTCCTACGAGCAGTACTTC.

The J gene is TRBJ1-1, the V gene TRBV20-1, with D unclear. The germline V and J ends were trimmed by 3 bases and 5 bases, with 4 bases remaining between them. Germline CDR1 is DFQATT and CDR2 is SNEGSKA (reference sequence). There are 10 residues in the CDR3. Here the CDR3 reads CSASKTEAFF. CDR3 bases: TGCAGTGCTAGTAAGACTGAAGCTTTCTTT.

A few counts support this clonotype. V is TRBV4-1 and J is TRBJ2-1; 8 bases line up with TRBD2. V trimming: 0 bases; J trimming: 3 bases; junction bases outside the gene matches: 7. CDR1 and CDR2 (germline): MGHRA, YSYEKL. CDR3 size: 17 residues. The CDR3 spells CASSQDWLSGSYNEQFF. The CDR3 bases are TGCGCCAGCAGCCAAGATTGGCTAAGCGGGAGCTACAATGAGCAGTTCTTC.

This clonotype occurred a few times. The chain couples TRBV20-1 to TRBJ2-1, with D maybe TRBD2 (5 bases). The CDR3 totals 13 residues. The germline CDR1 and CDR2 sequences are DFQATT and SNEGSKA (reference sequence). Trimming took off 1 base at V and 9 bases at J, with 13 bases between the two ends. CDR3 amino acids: CSARVREFSEQFF. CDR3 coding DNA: TGCAGTGCTAGAGTGAGGGAGTTCAGTGAGCAGTTCTTC.

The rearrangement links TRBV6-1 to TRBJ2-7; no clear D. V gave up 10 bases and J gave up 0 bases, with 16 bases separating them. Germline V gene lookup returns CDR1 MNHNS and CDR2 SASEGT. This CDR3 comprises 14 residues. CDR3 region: CAIKFDTDSYEQYF. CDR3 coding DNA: TGTGCCATTAAGTTCGACACGGACTCCTACGAGCAGTACTTC.

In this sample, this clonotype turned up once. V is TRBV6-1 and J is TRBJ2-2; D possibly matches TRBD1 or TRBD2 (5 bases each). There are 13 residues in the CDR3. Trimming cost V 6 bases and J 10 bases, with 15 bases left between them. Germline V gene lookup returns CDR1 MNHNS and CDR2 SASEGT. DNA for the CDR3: TGTGCCAGCAGACCCGAGGGGAACGTGGAGCTGTTTTTT. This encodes CASRPEGNVELFF.

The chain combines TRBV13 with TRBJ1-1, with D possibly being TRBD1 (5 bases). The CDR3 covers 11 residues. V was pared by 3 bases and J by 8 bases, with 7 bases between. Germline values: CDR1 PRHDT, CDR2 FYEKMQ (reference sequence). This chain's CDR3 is CASSFQGEAFF. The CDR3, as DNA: TGTGCCAGCAGCTTTCAGGGAGAAGCTTTCTTT.

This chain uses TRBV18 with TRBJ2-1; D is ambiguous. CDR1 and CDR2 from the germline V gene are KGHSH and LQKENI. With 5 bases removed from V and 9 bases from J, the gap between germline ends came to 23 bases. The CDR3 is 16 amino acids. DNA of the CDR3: TGTGCCAGCTCATCCGGTGCGGTCTTAATCATGAGTGAGCAGTTCTTC. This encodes CASSSGAVLIMSEQFF.

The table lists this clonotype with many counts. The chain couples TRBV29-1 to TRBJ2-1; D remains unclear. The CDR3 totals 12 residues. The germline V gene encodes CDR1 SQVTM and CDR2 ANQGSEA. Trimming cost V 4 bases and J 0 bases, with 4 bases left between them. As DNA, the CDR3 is TGCAGCGTTGCCAGCTCCTACAATGAGCAGTTCTTC. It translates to CSVASSYNEQFF.

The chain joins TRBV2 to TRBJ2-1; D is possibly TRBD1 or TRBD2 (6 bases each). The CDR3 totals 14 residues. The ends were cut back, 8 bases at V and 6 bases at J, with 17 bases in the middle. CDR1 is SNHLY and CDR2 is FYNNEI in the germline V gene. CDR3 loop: CASPGGDRTNEQFF. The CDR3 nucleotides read TGTGCCAGCCCCGGGGGCGACAGGACCAATGAGCAGTTCTTC.

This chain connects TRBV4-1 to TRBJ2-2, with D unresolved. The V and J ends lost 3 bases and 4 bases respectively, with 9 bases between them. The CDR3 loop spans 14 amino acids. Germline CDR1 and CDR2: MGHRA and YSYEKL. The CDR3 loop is CASSQAGPTGELFF. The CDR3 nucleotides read TGCGCCAGCAGCCAGGCTGGACCCACCGGGGAGCTGTTTTTT.

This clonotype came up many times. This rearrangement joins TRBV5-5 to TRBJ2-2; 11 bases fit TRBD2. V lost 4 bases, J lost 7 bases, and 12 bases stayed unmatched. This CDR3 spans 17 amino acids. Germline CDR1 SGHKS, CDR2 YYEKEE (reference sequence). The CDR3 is CASSLTSGTLADGELFF. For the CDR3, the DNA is TGTGCCAGCAGCCTGACTAGCGGGACACTCGCTGACGGGGAGCTGTTTTTT.

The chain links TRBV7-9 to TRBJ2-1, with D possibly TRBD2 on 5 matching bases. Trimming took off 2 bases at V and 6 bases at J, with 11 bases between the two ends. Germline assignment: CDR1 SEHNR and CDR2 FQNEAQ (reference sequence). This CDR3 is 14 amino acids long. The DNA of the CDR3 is TGTGCCAGCAGCTTATTAGGGAGAAGCAATGAGCAGTTCTTC. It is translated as CASSLLGRSNEQFF.

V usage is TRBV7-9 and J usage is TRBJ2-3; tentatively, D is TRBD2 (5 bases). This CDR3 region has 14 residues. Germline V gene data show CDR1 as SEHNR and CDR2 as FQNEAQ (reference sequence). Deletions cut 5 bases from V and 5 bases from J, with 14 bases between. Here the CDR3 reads CASSPGVGEDTQYF. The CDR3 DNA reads TGTGCCAGCAGCCCTGGGGTCGGGGAAGATACGCAGTATTTT.

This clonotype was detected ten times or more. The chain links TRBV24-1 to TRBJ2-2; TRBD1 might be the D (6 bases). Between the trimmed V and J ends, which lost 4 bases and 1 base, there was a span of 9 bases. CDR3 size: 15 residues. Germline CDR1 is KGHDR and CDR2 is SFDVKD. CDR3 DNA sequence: TGTGCCACCAGTGACCGACAGGAGAACACCGGGGAGCTGTTTTTT. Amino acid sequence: CATSDRQENTGELFF.